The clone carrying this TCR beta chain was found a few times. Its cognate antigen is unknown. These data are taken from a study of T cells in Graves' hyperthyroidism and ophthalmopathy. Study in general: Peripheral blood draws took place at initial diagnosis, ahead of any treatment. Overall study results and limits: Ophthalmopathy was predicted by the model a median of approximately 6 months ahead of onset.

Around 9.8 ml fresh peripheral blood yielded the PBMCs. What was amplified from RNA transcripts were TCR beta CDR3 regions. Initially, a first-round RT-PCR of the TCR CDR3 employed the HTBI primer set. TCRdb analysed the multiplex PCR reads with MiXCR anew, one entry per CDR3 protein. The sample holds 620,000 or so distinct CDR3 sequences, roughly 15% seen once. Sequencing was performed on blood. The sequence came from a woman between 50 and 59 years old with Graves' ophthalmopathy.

The CDR3 sequence is CASSQDHPVAGGETQYF. CDR3 coding DNA: TGCGCCAGCAGCCAAGATCATCCTGTCGCAGGCGGAGAGACCCAGTACTTC. The gene calls are TRBV4-3 and TRBJ2-5; no reliable D call. This CDR3 has 17 amino acids. Trimming took off 0 bases at V and 4 bases at J, with 18 bases between the two ends. Germline-derived CDR1 and CDR2 are LGHNA and YSLEER.